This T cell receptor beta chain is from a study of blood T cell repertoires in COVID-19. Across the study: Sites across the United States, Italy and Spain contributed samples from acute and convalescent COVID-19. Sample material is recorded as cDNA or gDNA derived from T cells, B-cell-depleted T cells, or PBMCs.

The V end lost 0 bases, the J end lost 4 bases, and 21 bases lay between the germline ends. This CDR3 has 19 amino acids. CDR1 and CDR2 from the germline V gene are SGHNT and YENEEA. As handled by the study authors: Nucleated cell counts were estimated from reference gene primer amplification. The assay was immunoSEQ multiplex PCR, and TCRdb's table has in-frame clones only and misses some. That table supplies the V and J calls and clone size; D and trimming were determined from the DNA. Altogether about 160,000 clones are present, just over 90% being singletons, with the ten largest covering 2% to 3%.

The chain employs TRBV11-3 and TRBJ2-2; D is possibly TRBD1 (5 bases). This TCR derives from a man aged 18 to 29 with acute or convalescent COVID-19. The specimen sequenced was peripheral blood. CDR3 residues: CASSLDHSLGDIRTGELFF. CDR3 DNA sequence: TGTGCCAGCAGCTTAGATCATTCCCTAGGGGATATTCGCACCGGGGAGCTGTTTTTT.